This entry lists 30 T cell receptor beta chains sequenced from one sample in a study of human T cells and chemical hapten exposure. Stated time point: healthy volunteer bleed at 2 weeks. The authors extracted total RNA from unfractionated whole blood. TCRdb reanalysed the RACE reads using MiXCR and keeps one entry per CDR3 protein. The table shows 130,000 or so distinct CDR3 sequences, with roughly 9.5% occurring only once. The material sequenced was whole blood. Every receptor here comes from a male donor in good health. Some clones in this sample may be carry-over from other donors' samples.

This clonotype turned up a few times. V is TRBV20-1 and J is TRBJ1-4, with D unclear. The CDR3 totals 15 residues. V was cut by 0 bases and J by 0 bases, with 8 bases left in between. Germline V gene lookup returns CDR1 DFQATT and CDR2 SNEGSKA (reference sequence). For the CDR3, the DNA is TGCAGTGCTAGAGATCTCAGTTCAACTAATGAAAAACTGTTTTTT. Protein sequence: CSARDLSSTNEKLFF.

The CDR3 reads CASSPHARTGNGYTF. The CDR3 DNA sequence: TGTGCCAGCAGCCCCCACGCCCGGACAGGCAATGGCTACACCTTC. The rearrangement uses TRBV7-2 and TRBJ1-2, with 7 bases fitting TRBD1. CDR3 length: 15 amino acids. V shed 5 bases and J 6 bases; nucleotides not matched to a gene: 12. Germline-derived CDR1 and CDR2 are SGHTA and FQGNSA.

The chain employs TRBV6-5 and TRBJ1-5; no clear D. CDR3 length: 14 residues. Between the trimmed V and J ends, which lost 5 bases and 2 bases, there was a span of 10 bases. Germline V CDR1 and CDR2: MNHEY, SVGAGI. CDR3 sequence (DNA): TGTGCCAGCAGTCCAGACATACGCAATCAGCCCCAGCATTTT. It specifies CASSPDIRNQPQHF.

The V gene is TRBV6-2 or TRBV6-3, the J gene TRBJ1-5; D may be TRBD1 (6 bases). CDR3 length: 15 amino acids. Germline CDR1 and CDR2: MNHEY and SVGEGT. Trimming removed 6 bases from V and 10 bases from J, with 22 bases in between. The CDR3 nucleotides are TGTGCCAGCAGGGAACAGGGACTGGCAGGGCAACCCCAGCATTTT. Translation gives CASREQGLAGQPQHF.

This clonotype was seen only a few times. The chain recombines TRBV9 with TRBJ1-1; the D gene is possibly TRBD1 (5 bases). Germline V CDR1 and CDR2: SGDLS, YYNGEE. Trimming cost V 4 bases and J 0 bases, with 13 bases left between them. This CDR3 comprises 15 residues. The CDR3 coding sequence is TGTGCCAGCAGCCAGAGGGGCAGGATGAACACTGAAGCTTTCTTT. It specifies CASSQRGRMNTEAFF.

This chain connects TRBV7-2 to TRBJ1-3; D is undetermined. Per germline, CDR1 SGHTA and CDR2 FQGNSA. Trimming took off 1 base at V and 0 bases at J, with 7 bases between the two ends. CDR3 length: 15 residues. CDR3 bases: TGTGCCAGCAGCTTAGACCTCTTCTCTGGAAACACCATATATTTT. Amino acids: CASSLDLFSGNTIYF.

This rearrangement joins TRBV14 to TRBJ1-2; D not certain. The CDR3 consists of 15 residues. Trimming shortened V by 2 bases and J by 4 bases, and 14 bases separated the two germline ends. CDR1 and CDR2 (germline): SGHDN, FVKESK. This CDR3 reads CASSQNRADPYGYTF. CDR3 DNA: TGTGCCAGCAGCCAAAATCGGGCAGACCCCTATGGCTACACCTTC.

This clonotype was observed many times. This chain uses TRBV6-1 with TRBJ1-5, with TRBD1 as a possible D gene (5 bases). The length of the CDR3 is 13 residues. Germline lookup yields CDR1 MNHNS and CDR2 SASEGT. Trimming removed 7 bases at V and 2 bases at J, with 9 bases between. CDR3 sequence reads: CASKIQGNQPQHF. The CDR3 DNA reads as TGTGCCAGCAAAATACAGGGCAATCAGCCCCAGCATTTT.

This clonotype was picked up a small number of times. The rearrangement joins TRBV7-9 to TRBJ2-5; D is possibly TRBD1 (5 bases). The ends were cut back, 6 bases at V and 3 bases at J, with 17 bases in the middle. CDR3 length: 15 residues. Germline CDR1 and CDR2: SEHNR and FQNEAQ (reference sequence). Written as DNA, the CDR3 is TGTGCCAGCAGTAACCTTGAGACAGCTAAAGAGACCCAGTACTTC. As protein: CASSNLETAKETQYF.

This clonotype was counted a few times. This chain joins TRBV7-8 and TRBJ2-7, with D perhaps matching TRBD1 (5 bases). This CDR3 spans 15 amino acids. Deletions cut 4 bases from V and 2 bases from J, with 15 bases between. CDR1 is SGHVS, CDR2 FQNEAQ, per germline. The CDR3, as DNA: TGTGCCAGCAGCTCGCAGGGTAGGGGAACCTACGAGCAGTACTTC. Encoded protein: CASSSQGRGTYEQYF.

In its sample, this clonotype was seen a few times. The rearrangement uses TRBV5-6 and TRBJ1-6; D not resolved. Trimming cost V 5 bases and J 7 bases, with 13 bases left between them. The CDR3 sequence is 14 residues long. From germline, CDR1 is SGHDT and CDR2 YYEEEE. The CDR3 region has the DNA TGTGCCAGCAGTCCTCGGTTTGCGAATTCACCCCTCCACTTT. The encoded protein is CASSPRFANSPLHF.

This clonotype was observed a handful of times. The V gene is TRBV18, the J gene TRBJ2-7; no clear D. The germline V and J ends were trimmed by 0 bases and 3 bases, with 6 bases remaining between them. This CDR3 is built from 13 residues. Looked up from germline, CDR1 is KGHSH and CDR2 is LQKENI. CDR3 nucleotide sequence: TGTGCCAGCTCACCACCGGCCCACTACGAGCAGTACTTC. The encoded protein is CASSPPAHYEQYF.

This clonotype showed up just a few times. The rearrangement uses TRBV27 and TRBJ1-1, with TRBD1 as a possible D gene (6 bases). CDR1 is MNHEY, CDR2 SMNVEV, per germline (reference sequence). The CDR3 runs to 14 residues. The V gene lost 3 bases and the J gene lost 1 base, with 9 bases spanning the gap. The CDR3 reads CASSFSTGNTEAFF. The CDR3 nucleotides are TGTGCCAGCAGTTTCTCGACAGGGAACACTGAAGCTTTCTTT.

This clonotype showed up just a few times. V is TRBV7-9 and J is TRBJ1-5; the D gene is possibly TRBD1 (5 bases). V lost 6 bases and J 4 bases, leaving 16 bases between the germline ends. The length of the CDR3 is 15 residues. Germline-derived CDR1 and CDR2 are SEHNR and FQNEAQ (reference sequence). The CDR3 loop is CASSSGVAGNQPQHF. The CDR3 nucleotides are TGTGCCAGCAGTTCTGGGGTGGCAGGGAATCAGCCCCAGCATTTT.

This clonotype was counted at least ten times. The V and J genes are TRBV29-1 and TRBJ2-1; D uncertain. Per the germline V gene, CDR1 is SQVTM and CDR2 is ANQGSEA. The CDR3 loop spans 11 amino acids. The V gene lost 7 bases and the J gene lost 4 bases, with 8 bases spanning the gap. In nucleotides, the CDR3 is TGCAGCGGCGGAGCGTACAATGAGCAGTTCTTC. It is translated as CSGGAYNEQFF.

This chain joins TRBV7-2 and TRBJ1-6, with D perhaps TRBD1 (5 bases). V dropped 8 bases and J dropped 9 bases, with 17 bases sitting between them. This CDR3 region has 14 residues. Germline V gene data show CDR1 as SGHTA and CDR2 as FQGNSA. CDR3 bases: TGTGCCAGCCGTGGGGAGGGGATCGGTTCACCCCTCCACTTT. It codes for CASRGEGIGSPLHF. The complete variable domain, with remaining parts taken from reference TRBV7-2 and TRBJ1-6, reads GAGVSQSPSNKVTEKGKDVELRCDPISGHTALYWYRQSLGQGLEFLIYFQGNSAPDKSGLPSDRFSAERTGGSVSTLTIQRTQQEDSAVYLCASRGEGIGSPLHFGNGTRLTVT.

In this sample, this clonotype turned up many times. The chain combines TRBV20-1 with TRBJ2-7, with 9 nucleotides matching TRBD1. The CDR3 runs 16 residues. CDR1 DFQATT and CDR2 SNEGSKA come from the germline V gene (reference sequence). V dropped 1 base and J dropped 1; count of bases not matched to a gene: 8. The CDR3 bases are TGCAGTGCTAGAGGGTACTGGACAGGGGATTCCTACGAGCAGTACTTC. This sequence encodes CSARGYWTGDSYEQYF.

This clonotype was seen only a few times. The rearrangement joins TRBV7-9 to TRBJ2-7; TRBD2 matches 7 bases. CDR1 SEHNR and CDR2 FQNEAQ come from the germline V gene (reference sequence). V lost 5 bases, J lost 1 base, and 8 bases stayed unmatched. CDR3 size: 15 residues. CDR3 DNA: TGTGCCAGCAGCATCTCCGGGACTACTTCCTACGAGCAGTACTTC. As protein: CASSISGTTSYEQYF.

Only a few counts were recorded for this clonotype. V and J are TRBV11-1 and TRBJ2-1; D uncertain. This CDR3 comprises 14 residues. The germline CDR1 and CDR2 sequences are SGHAT and FQDESV (reference sequence). V lost 4 bases to trimming and J lost 10 bases, with 17 bases between them. The CDR3 nucleotides are TGTGCCAGCAGCTCCCCAGTTTTTTGGCCCGAGCAGTTCTTC. It is translated as CASSSPVFWPEQFF.

This chain uses TRBV29-1 with TRBJ2-2, with D unclear. The CDR3 is made up of 12 amino acids. Trimming took 2 bases from V and 6 from J, leaving 7 bases between them. CDR1 and CDR2 (germline): SQVTM, ANQGSEA. CDR3: CSVEPRAGELFF. CDR3 nucleotides: TGCAGCGTTGAACCCCGGGCCGGGGAGCTGTTTTTT.

The rearrangement joins TRBV11-2 to TRBJ2-1; possibly TRBD2 for D (6 bases). The CDR3 covers 13 residues. V lost 1 base, J lost 8 bases, and 9 bases lay in between. CDR1 is SGHAT, CDR2 FQNNGV, per germline. The CDR3 protein is CASSLGSGDEQFF. CDR3 DNA: TGTGCCAGCAGCTTAGGATCGGGGGATGAGCAGTTCTTC.

The chain combines TRBV12-3 or TRBV12-4 with TRBJ2-2, with TRBD2 matching 7 bases. This CDR3 has 18 residues. The ends lost 5 bases at V and 0 bases at J; junction bases unmatched: 12. DNA of the CDR3: TGTGCCAGCAGTCCCCTCGGGGAGGGACCTACGAACACCGGGGAGCTGTTTTTT. Translating gives CASSPLGEGPTNTGELFF.

In this sample, this clonotype turned up many times. This chain links TRBV11-1 with TRBJ2-5; 9 bases map to TRBD1. V trimming: 6 bases; J trimming: 3 bases; junction bases outside the gene matches: 11. In germline, CDR1 is SGHAT, CDR2 FQDESV (reference sequence). There are 16 residues in the CDR3. DNA of the CDR3: TGTGCCAGCAGTCTTAGATTCGACAGGGGGAAAGAGACCCAGTACTTC. This codes for CASSLRFDRGKETQYF.

This clonotype was seen at least ten times. The V and J genes are TRBV20-1 and TRBJ1-1; possible D gene TRBD1, 6 bases. Germline CDR1 DFQATT, CDR2 SNEGSKA (reference sequence). CDR3 length: 13 amino acids. V was pared by 0 bases and J by 6 bases, with 11 bases between. CDR3 in amino acids: CSARDPRTAEAFF. The CDR3 bases are TGCAGTGCTAGAGACCCCAGGACAGCTGAAGCTTTCTTT.

This clonotype has a count of ten or more. The chain has TRBV5-1 and TRBJ2-3; 9 bases line up with TRBD2. The germline CDR1 and CDR2 sequences are SGHRS and YFSETQ. J was trimmed by 6 bases and V by 5 bases; bases with no gene match: 7. CDR3 length equals 14 residues. The CDR3 region has the DNA TGCGCCAGCAGTTTTAGCGGGAGCCGGGATACGCAGTATTTT. Encoded protein: CASSFSGSRDTQYF.

The rearrangement uses TRBV6-5 and TRBJ1-2; D is uncertain. CDR1 and CDR2 (germline): MNHEY, SVGAGI. The length of the CDR3 is 13 residues. Trimming shortened V by 2 bases and J by 8 bases, and 12 bases separated the two germline ends. CDR3 sequence (DNA): TGTGCCAGCAGTTACAGAGAGGCCGGGGGCTACACCTTC. Protein sequence: CASSYREAGGYTF.

Regarding this clonotype: The junction and the germline gene differ at one end; a read error may be behind it. The J gene is TRBJ2-4, the V gene TRBV27; perhaps TRBD2 as D (5 bases). CDR1 is MNHEY and CDR2 is SMNVEV in the germline V gene (reference sequence). This CDR3 comprises 15 residues. Here the CDR3 DNA reads TGTGCCAACAGTCCAACCACGGGAACCAAAAACATTCAGTACTTC. It translates to CANSPTTGTKNIQYF.

In its sample, this clonotype was seen a few times. V is TRBV25-1 and J is TRBJ1-5; TRBD1 matches at 11 bases. V lost 2 bases and J lost 3; bases outside the gene matches: 9. The CDR3 sequence is 18 residues long. Germline CDR1 is MGHDK and CDR2 is SYGVNS. The CDR3 sequence is CASSEGGQGVEFNQPQHF. For the CDR3, the DNA is TGTGCCAGCAGTGAAGGGGGACAGGGGGTCGAGTTCAATCAGCCCCAGCATTTT.

The sample holds a few counts of this clonotype. The CDR3 sequence: CASSPPSRDSTDTQYF. The CDR3 DNA reads as TGTGCCAGCTCACCACCGAGTCGGGACAGCACAGATACGCAGTATTTT. The V gene is TRBV18, the J gene TRBJ2-3; D possibly matches TRBD1 or TRBD2 (5 bases each). V gave up 0 bases and J gave up 0 bases, with 10 bases separating them. Germline V lookup: CDR1 KGHSH, CDR2 LQKENI. The CDR3 is made up of 16 amino acids.

This clonotype was counted a few times. This chain uses TRBV12-3 or TRBV12-4 with TRBJ2-2; 10 bases agree with TRBD1. With 4 bases clipped from V and 4 bases from J, the junction kept 12 bases outside the gene matches. The CDR3 totals 18 residues. Here the CDR3 reads CASSSGTGAGWITGELFF. As DNA, the CDR3 is TGTGCCAGCAGTTCGGGGACAGGGGCGGGCTGGATCACCGGGGAGCTGTTTTTT.